What follows is one TCR beta chain and its context. The CDR3 runs to 14 residues. The germline V gene encodes CDR1 GTSNPN and CDR2 SVGIG (reference sequence). J gave up 7 bases and V 2 bases, and 8 bases lay outside the gene matches. The source of the sample is a study of cytomegalovirus exposure and HLA in healthy donors. Both 60 Vbeta primers and 13 Jbeta primers went into the PCR. Produced via immunoSEQ multiplex PCR; TCRdb's table is partial and in-frame only. The sample has tens of thousands of clones, 80% to 85% seen once; the top ten hold roughly 1.5%. This clonotype was obtained from a man aged 25 to 45 in good health and CMV-seronegative. Sequenced material: PBMCs. The J gene is TRBJ1-5, the V gene TRBV30; TRBD1 agrees at 7 bases. The CDR3 region is CAWSLGGREQPQHF. The CDR3 DNA reads as TGTGCCTGGAGTTTAGGGGGCAGGGAACAGCCCCAGCATTTT.